This T cell receptor beta chain was documented in a study of T cells in Graves' hyperthyroidism and ophthalmopathy (dated by TCRdb to between 2018 and 2021). Notes on the research overall: Peripheral blood was collected at initial diagnosis, before any treatment. Prospective prediction of ophthalmopathy was tested in an independent validation cohort consisting of some 18 hyperthyroidism patients and 15 or so patients who later progressed to ophthalmopathy. In about six Graves' hyperthyroidism patients, the study also compared T-cell repertoires from thyroid tissue with T-cell repertoires from blood. The roughly 90 discovery patients were divided at random into training and test sets in a 7:3 ratio. To identify distinguishing TCR V-J signatures, a discovery cohort of about 100 patients was used, comprising 40 to 45 with Graves' ophthalmopathy and some 57 with stable Graves' hyperthyroidism. The paper describes TCR Vbeta CDR3 sequencing of some 130 peripheral blood samples, made up of roughly 40 ophthalmopathy patients, more than 70 hyperthyroidism patients and 17 progressor patients. After blood sampling, hyperthyroidism patients were treated with methimazole at a starting dose of 30 mg daily, and ophthalmopathy patients were treated with high-dose intravenous methylprednisolone.

In its sample, this clonotype was seen many times. Its recognized antigen is unknown. The record has no base qualities; no much larger clone is one base away. A patient counted as having stable Graves' hyperthyroidism if no progression to ophthalmopathy occurred over 18 months of follow-up. Hyperthyroidism patients were newly diagnosed, had a disease duration of under 2 months, and were aged 18 to 65 years. The study excluded patients with uncontrolled infections, other autoimmune diseases, pregnancy or lactation. Diagnoses were based on clinical symptoms, serum thyroxine and TRAb, thyroid ultrasound and orbital computed tomography. PBMCs were isolated from about 10 ml of fresh peripheral blood by Ficoll-Paque density gradient centrifugation. Total RNA was extracted using Trizol reagent, and RNA quality was assessed on an Agilent 2100 Bioanalyzer. CDR1 and CDR2 are read off the germline V gene as SGHTA and FQGNSA. Including cysteine and phenylalanine, the CDR3 has 13 amino acids. Kept here is only the CDR3 DNA, which spans 39 bases and is read in frame from base 1. The V end loses 4 bases and the J end loses 10 bases, and a stretch of 14 bases separates them.

Amplification of TCR beta CDR3 regions was carried out from RNA transcripts. The first round of RT-PCR for the TCR CDR3 was performed with the HTBI primer set and the Qiagen OneStep RT-PCR kit. A second multiplex PCR round built the libraries, followed by size selection and purification. Sequencing of the libraries was done on an Illumina HiSeq2000 using paired-end 100 bp reads. The paper's processing steps were these. SOAPnuke was used to process the raw data, with reads discarded if the reads contained adapters or uncalled bases, had a mean Phred below 15, or lacked an exact constant-primer or identifier match. High-quality paired reads were merged using COPE v1.2.5, and each unique nucleotide sequence was defined as a clonotype. MiTCR v1.1 was used to align the clonotypes against IMGT TRBV, TRBD and TRBJ reference segments. Only V-J combinations with frequency above 0.0001, covering 98% to 99.2% of repertoires, were analysed. The TCS score was defined as F50 (clonal expansion) divided by E x V (chaos), with BLOSUM62-based TCRdist calculated between CDR3 peptides within each V-J. Welch's t-statistics and random forest reduced fewer than 550 V-J features to roughly 13, which were used in a naive Bayes classifier (R e1071). The Morisita-Horn index was used to measure how similar the thyroid and blood repertoires were. The public reads were quality trimmed at Q25 with fastp and then assembled into clones with MiXCR by TCRdb, keeping productive beta chains. When rows share a CDR3 protein, they turn into one entry using the most common DNA and genes. These V and J calls rely on TCRdb rather than the paper's analysis. The sample table lists roughly 840,000 distinct CDR3 sequences, roughly 37% of them with a count of one. The leading ten clones occupy about 8.9% of the sample.

General conclusions and limits of the study: Blood samples also contained most of the expanded thyroid clonotypes (frequency above 0.001), which suggests that blood repertoires may reflect thyroid immune responses. In validation, the model predicted progression to ophthalmopathy with over 65% sensitivity and roughly 75% specificity, a median of 6.5 months before onset. Ophthalmopathy was separated from stable hyperthyroidism by a 13 V-J signature model, with about 88% sensitivity and approximately 81% specificity obtained in cross-validation and 80%/75% obtained in testing. No statistical method was used to set the sample size in advance, and investigators knew the group allocation.

This TCR came from a man between 18 and 29 years old with Graves' hyperthyroidism. Sequences were obtained from blood. The rearranged segments are TRBV7-2 and TRBJ1-5; TRBD1 might be the D gene, on 6 matching bases. The CDR3 in this case is CASSSSRGTPQHF. At the DNA level, the sequence is TGTGCCAGCAGCTCCTCCAGGGGAACCCCCCAGCATTTT.